This entry lists 3 T cell receptor beta chains sequenced from one sample in a study of CD4 and CD8 cells across lung adenocarcinoma regions. Using its own MiXCR run on the PCR reads, TCRdb lists one record per CDR3 protein. The repertoire consists of 3,600 or so distinct CDR3 sequences, with approximately 60% occurring once and the leading ten covering 15% to 20%. Sequenced sample: CD8+ T cells from the margin of a lung tumor. These receptors came from a female donor with lung adenocarcinoma. The CD4 and CD8 labels of this study may be unreliable.

This clonotype turned up a few times. J is TRBJ2-3 and V is TRBV7-2, with no clear D. From germline, CDR1 is SGHTA and CDR2 FQGNSA. CDR3 length equals 18 residues. V was clipped by 1 base and J by 0 bases, with 17 bases between them. CDR3 region: CASSLGVFGGPSTDTQYF. The CDR3 nucleotides are TGTGCCAGCAGCTTAGGGGTCTTCGGCGGTCCTAGCACAGATACGCAGTATTTT.

CDR3 DNA: TGTGCCAGCAGTTACTCCGCTAGCGGGAGGGCAGGAGAGACCCAGTACTTC. As protein: CASSYSASGRAGETQYF. The chain carries TRBV6-5 and TRBJ2-5; 12 bases are a match to TRBD2. Germline V CDR1 and CDR2: MNHEY, SVGAGI. V lost 0 bases to trimming and J lost 4 bases; unmatched junction nucleotides: 6. The CDR3 is 17 residues long.

The chain is built from TRBV6-5 and TRBJ2-7; no firm D call. The DNA matches TRBJ2-5 better at its end, which makes the J call doubtful. Germline CDR1 is MNHEY and CDR2 is SVGAGI. The CDR3 is 12 amino acids. The CDR3 loop reads CASRLGRETQYF. The DNA for the CDR3 is TGTGCCAGCAGATTAGGGCGGGAGACCCAGTACTTC.